One and the same sample provided the 25 T cell receptor beta chains below, sequenced in a study of T cells expressing NK-cell markers. TCRdb re-analyzed the 5' RACE reads; it lists each CDR3 protein once, without DNA. This sample lists about 150,000 distinct CDR3 sequences; its ten largest clones have 37%. Sequenced: blood T cells: a sorted CD56 or NKG2C T cell subset, CD4+ or CD8+ T cells, or bulk PBMC T cells (not recorded which). These receptors originate from a woman in her fifties or sixties in good health.

The V gene is TRBV24-1, the J gene TRBJ2-3; the D gene TCRdb calls, TRBD2, cannot be checked with no DNA. CDR1 is KGHDR, CDR2 SFDVKD, per germline. The CDR3 is 17 amino acids. CDR3 protein: CATSDHRTSGSSNTQYF.

The rearrangement joins TRBV9 to TRBJ1-2; there is no DNA to check the TCRdb D call of TRBD1. The CDR3 sequence is 12 residues long. The germline CDR1 and CDR2 sequences are SGDLS and YYNGEE. The CDR3 spells CASSGVYYGYTF.

The J gene is TRBJ2-1, the V gene TRBV27; with no DNA, the TCRdb D assignment of TRBD1 cannot be verified. CDR3 length: 14 amino acids. Germline V gene data show CDR1 as MNHEY and CDR2 as SMNVEV (reference sequence). CDR3 sequence: CASSPSRGHNEQFF.

This sequence joins TRBV24-1 and TRBJ2-1; TCRdb outputs TRBD2, but without DNA this stays unchecked. This CDR3 has 19 amino acids. CDR1 KGHDR and CDR2 SFDVKD come from the germline V gene. CDR3 loop: CATSDPPLWASGSYNEQFF.

V gene TRBV15 combines with J gene TRBJ2-1; TCRdb's D gene call, TRBD1, goes unchecked for lack of DNA. This CDR3 has 14 residues. Germline CDR1 LNHNV, CDR2 YYDKDF (reference sequence). The CDR3 loop reads CATSRDRGGDEQFF.

V usage is TRBV6-5 and J usage is TRBJ1-1. The germline CDR1 and CDR2 sequences are MNHEY and SVGAGI. CDR3 length equals 14 residues. The CDR3 region is CASRPTDGYTEAFF.

The rearrangement uses TRBV7-9 and TRBJ2-2; the D call from TCRdb, TRBD2, cannot be confirmed without DNA. This CDR3 comprises 18 residues. Germline V gene data show CDR1 as SEHNR and CDR2 as FQNEAQ (reference sequence). CDR3 loop: CASSRTSGMWSSTGELFF.

The chain employs TRBV12-3 or TRBV12-4 and TRBJ2-2. The CDR3 sequence is 12 residues long. The CDR3 spells CASSLLRGELFF.

The V call is TRBV20-1, the J call TRBJ2-7; the D gene TCRdb calls, TRBD2, cannot be checked with no DNA. CDR1 and CDR2 from the germline V gene are DFQATT and SNEGSKA (reference sequence). The CDR3 totals 14 residues. CDR3 loop: CSARERGLSYEQYF.

This chain connects TRBV5-5 to TRBJ2-2. This CDR3 is built from 11 residues. Germline assignment: CDR1 SGHKS and CDR2 YYEKEE (reference sequence). CDR3 in amino acids: CASRVTGELFF.

V usage is TRBV30 and J usage is TRBJ1-2; TCRdb proposes TRBD1, but this gene call is untestable without DNA. The CDR3 spans 14 residues. Germline lookup yields CDR1 GTSNPN and CDR2 SVGIG (reference sequence). CDR3 in amino acids: CAWRGAGEFNGYTF.

V and J are TRBV29-1 and TRBJ2-7; TCRdb selects TRBD1, and the lack of DNA leaves this call unchecked. Germline V gene data show CDR1 as SQVTM and CDR2 as ANQGSEA. CDR3 length: 13 residues. The CDR3 loop reads CSVDRQGGDEQYF.

V usage is TRBV24-1 and J usage is TRBJ1-4. Germline CDR1 and CDR2: KGHDR and SFDVKD. The CDR3 totals 14 residues. The CDR3: CATSRGGDNEKLFF.

The chain recombines TRBV20-1 with TRBJ2-1; TCRdb selects TRBD1, and the lack of DNA leaves this call unchecked. This CDR3 is built from 13 residues. CDR1 DFQATT and CDR2 SNEGSKA come from the germline V gene (reference sequence). The CDR3 sequence is CSASPGRYHEQFF.

V is TRBV12-3 or TRBV12-4 and J is TRBJ1-2; there is no DNA to check the TCRdb D call of TRBD1. This CDR3 has 17 amino acids. The CDR3 sequence: CASSPLIPGQGNYGYTF.

The chain uses TRBV7-2 and TRBJ2-1. The V gene's germline CDR1 is SGHTA and CDR2 FQGNSA. The CDR3 length is 12 residues. The chain's CDR3 is CASSLPGSLQFF.

CDR3 region: CASSPGTGPLNEQFF. The chain recombines TRBV3-1 with TRBJ2-1; TCRdb returns TRBD1, unconfirmable since there is no DNA. The germline V gene has CDR1 LGHDT and CDR2 YNNKEL (reference sequence). This CDR3 is 15 amino acids long.

This chain's CDR3 is CATSDATGHQHF. V gene TRBV24-1 combines with J gene TRBJ1-5; no DNA is available, so the TRBD1 call from TCRdb remains unchecked. The CDR3 is made up of 12 amino acids. Germline V gene lookup returns CDR1 KGHDR and CDR2 SFDVKD.

The chain has TRBV7-6 and TRBJ1-1. This CDR3 is 14 amino acids long. CDR1 and CDR2 from the germline V gene are SGHVS and FNYEAQ. CDR3 loop: CASSLEESNTEAFF. Full variable domain (rest looked up from reference TRBV7-6 and TRBJ1-1): GAGVSQSPRYKVTKRGQDVALRCDPISGHVSLYWYRQALGQGPEFLTYFNYEAQQDKSGLPNDRFSAERPEGSISTLTIQRTEQRDSAMYRCASSLEESNTEAFFGQGTRLTVV.

The rearrangement links TRBV12-3 or TRBV12-4 to TRBJ1-2; the D call from TCRdb, TRBD1, cannot be confirmed without DNA. The CDR3 extends over 14 amino acids. The CDR3 is CASSSAPERYGYTF.

The chain combines TRBV6-5 with TRBJ1-1; the D gene TCRdb calls, TRBD1, cannot be checked with no DNA. Germline CDR1 MNHEY, CDR2 SVGAGI. The CDR3 runs to 14 residues. The CDR3 sequence is CASSAQPGNTEAFF.

The CDR3 sequence: CASLRGGTQYF. The chain is built from TRBV12-3 or TRBV12-4 and TRBJ2-5; no DNA is available, so the TRBD1 call from TCRdb remains unchecked. The CDR3 covers 11 residues.

The CDR3 sequence is CASRDRGGGYNEQFF. This chain links TRBV11-2 with TRBJ2-1; without DNA, the TCRdb call of TRBD1 cannot be checked. Looked up from germline, CDR1 is SGHAT and CDR2 is FQNNGV. CDR3 length: 15 amino acids.

J is TRBJ2-1 and V is TRBV7-9; TCRdb's D call, TRBD2, is unchecked because there is no DNA. CDR1 is SEHNR, CDR2 FQNEAQ, per germline (reference sequence). The CDR3 has 15 amino acids. CDR3 amino acids: CASSPALLEYNEQFF. Together with reference TRBV7-9 and TRBJ2-1, the CDR3 gives the full variable domain: DTGVSQNPRHKITKRGQNVTFRCDPISEHNRLYWYRQTLGQGPEFLTYFQNEAQLEKSRLLSDRFSAERPKGSFSTLEIQRTEQGDSAMYLCASSPALLEYNEQFFGPGTRLTVL.

The chain links TRBV5-6 to TRBJ2-4; TCRdb outputs TRBD1, but without DNA this stays unchecked. Germline lookup yields CDR1 SGHDT and CDR2 YYEEEE. The CDR3 sequence is 14 residues long. This CDR3 is CASSIPGGKNIQYF.